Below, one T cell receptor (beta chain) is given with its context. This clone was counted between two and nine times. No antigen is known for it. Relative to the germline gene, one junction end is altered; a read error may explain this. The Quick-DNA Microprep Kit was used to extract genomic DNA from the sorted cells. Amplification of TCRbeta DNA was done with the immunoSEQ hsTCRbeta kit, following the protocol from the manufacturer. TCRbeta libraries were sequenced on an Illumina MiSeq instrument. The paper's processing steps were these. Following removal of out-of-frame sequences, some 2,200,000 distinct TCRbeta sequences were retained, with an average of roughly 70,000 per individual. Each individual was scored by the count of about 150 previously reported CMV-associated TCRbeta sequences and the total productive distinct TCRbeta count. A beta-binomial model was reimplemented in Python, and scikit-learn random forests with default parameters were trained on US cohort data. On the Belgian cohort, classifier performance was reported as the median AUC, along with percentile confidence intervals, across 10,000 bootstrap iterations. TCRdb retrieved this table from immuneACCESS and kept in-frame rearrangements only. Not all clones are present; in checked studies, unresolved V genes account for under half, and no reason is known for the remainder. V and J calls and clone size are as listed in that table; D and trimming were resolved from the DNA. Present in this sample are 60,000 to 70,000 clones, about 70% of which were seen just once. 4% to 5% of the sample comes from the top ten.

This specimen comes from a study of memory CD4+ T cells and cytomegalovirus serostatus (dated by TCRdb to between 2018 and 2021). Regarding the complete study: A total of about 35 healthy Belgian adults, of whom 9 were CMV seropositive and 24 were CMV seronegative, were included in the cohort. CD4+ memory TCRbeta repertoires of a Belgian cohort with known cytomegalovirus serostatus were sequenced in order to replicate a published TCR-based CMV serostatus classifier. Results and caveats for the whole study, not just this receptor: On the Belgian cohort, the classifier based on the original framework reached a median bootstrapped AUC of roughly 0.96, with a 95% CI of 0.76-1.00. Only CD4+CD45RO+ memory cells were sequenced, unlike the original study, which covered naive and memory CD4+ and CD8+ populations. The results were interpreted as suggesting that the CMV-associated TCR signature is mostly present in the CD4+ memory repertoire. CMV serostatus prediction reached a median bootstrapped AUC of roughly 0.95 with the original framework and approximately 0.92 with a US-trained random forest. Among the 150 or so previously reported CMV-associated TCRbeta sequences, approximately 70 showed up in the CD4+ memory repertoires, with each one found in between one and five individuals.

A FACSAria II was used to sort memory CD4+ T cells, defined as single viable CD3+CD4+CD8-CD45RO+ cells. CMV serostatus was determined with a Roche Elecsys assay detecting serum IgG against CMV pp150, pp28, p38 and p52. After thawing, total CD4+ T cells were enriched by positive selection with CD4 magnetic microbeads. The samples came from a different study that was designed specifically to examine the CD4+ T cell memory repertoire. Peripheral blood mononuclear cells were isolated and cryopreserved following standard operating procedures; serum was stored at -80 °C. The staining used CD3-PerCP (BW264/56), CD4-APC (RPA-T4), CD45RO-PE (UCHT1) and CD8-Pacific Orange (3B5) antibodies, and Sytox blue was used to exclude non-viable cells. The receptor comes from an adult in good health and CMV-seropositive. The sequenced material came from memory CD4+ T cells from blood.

The nucleotides read TGTGCTAGCAGCTCGGGTGGGGGTTCTAATGAAAAACTGTTTTTT. It translates to CASSSGGGSNEKLFF. The chain was built from TRBV7-7 and TRBJ1-4; the D region possibly corresponds to TRBD1 (5 bases align). In the germline V gene (reference sequence), CDR1 corresponds to SSHAT and CDR2 to FNYEAQ. Spanning cysteine to phenylalanine, the CDR3 consists of 15 amino acids. The DNA shown is the 45-base CDR3, in frame from base 1. Reference TRBV7-7 and TRBJ1-4 proteins supply the regions before and after the CDR3; the full variable domain is: GAGVSQSPRYKVTKRGQDVTLRCDPISSHATLYWYQQALGQGPEFLTYFNYEAQPDKSGLPSDRFSAERPEGSISTLTIQRTEQRDSAMYRCASSSGGGSNEKLFFGSGTQLSVL.